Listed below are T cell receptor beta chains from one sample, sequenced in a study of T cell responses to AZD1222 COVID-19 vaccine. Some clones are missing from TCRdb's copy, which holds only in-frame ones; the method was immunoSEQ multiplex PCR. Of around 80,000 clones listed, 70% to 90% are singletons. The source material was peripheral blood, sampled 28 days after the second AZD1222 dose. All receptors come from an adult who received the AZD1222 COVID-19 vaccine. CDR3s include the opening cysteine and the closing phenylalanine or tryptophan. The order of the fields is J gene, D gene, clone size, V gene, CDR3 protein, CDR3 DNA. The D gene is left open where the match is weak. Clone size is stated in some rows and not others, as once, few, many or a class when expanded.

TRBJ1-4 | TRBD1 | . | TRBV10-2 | CASSVRDSVNEKLFF | TGCGCCAGCAGCGTACGGGACAGCGTTAATGAAAAACTGTTTTTT
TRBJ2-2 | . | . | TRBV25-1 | CASSPAEAGELFF | TGTGCCAGCAGTCCCGCCGAAGCCGGGGAGCTGTTTTTT
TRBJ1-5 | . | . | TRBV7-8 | CASSLRHRNGQPQHF | TGTGCCAGCAGCTTAAGGCATCGGAACGGACAGCCCCAGCATTTT
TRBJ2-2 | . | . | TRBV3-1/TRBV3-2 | CASSHDTGELFF | TGTGCCAGCAGCCACGACACCGGGGAGCTGTTTTTT
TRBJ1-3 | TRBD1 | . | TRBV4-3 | CASSPWDRGSGNTIYF | TGCGCCAGCAGCCCTTGGGACAGGGGCTCTGGAAACACCATATATTTT
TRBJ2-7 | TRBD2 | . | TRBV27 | CASKEWSPSGNYEQYF | TGTGCCAGCAAAGAATGGAGTCCTAGCGGCAACTACGAGCAGTACTTC
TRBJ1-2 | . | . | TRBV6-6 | CASSYSPGERYGYTF | TGTGCCAGCAGTTACTCGCCAGGGGAGCGGTATGGCTACACCTTC
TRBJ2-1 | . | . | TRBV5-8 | CASIPTSPTYNEQFF | TGTGCCAGCATCCCGACTTCCCCCACCTACAATGAGCAGTTCTTC
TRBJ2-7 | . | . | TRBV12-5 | CASGPGPTYEQYF | TGTGCTAGTGGCCCGGGACCTACCTACGAGCAGTACTTC
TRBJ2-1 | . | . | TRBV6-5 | CASSYKGFEQFF | TGTGCCAGCAGTTATAAGGGGTTTGAGCAGTTCTTC
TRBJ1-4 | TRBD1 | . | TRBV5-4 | CASSLDRVKEKLFF | TGTGCCAGCAGCCTAGACAGGGTAAAAGAAAAACTGTTTTTT
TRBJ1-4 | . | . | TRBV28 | CASGGRGEKLFF | TGTGCCAGCGGGGGGAGGGGTGAAAAACTGTTTTTT
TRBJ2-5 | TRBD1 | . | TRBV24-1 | CATSDSQGTGETQYF | TGTGCCACCAGTGATTCCCAGGGGACAGGAGAGACCCAGTACTTC
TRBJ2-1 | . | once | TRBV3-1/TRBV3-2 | CASSQSSRGNEQFF | TGTGCCAGCAGCCAATCGTCTAGGGGCAATGAGCAGTTCTTC
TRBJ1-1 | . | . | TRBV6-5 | CASGGIGLNTEAFF | TGTGCCAGCGGGGGTATCGGACTGAACACTGAAGCTTTCTTT
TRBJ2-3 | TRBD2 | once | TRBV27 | CASSSPGTSGTQGTQYF | TGTGCCAGCAGTTCGCCCGGGACTAGCGGGACTCAGGGTACGCAGTATTTT
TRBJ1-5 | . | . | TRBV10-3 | CAISESTAQPQHF | TGTGCCATCAGTGAGTCGACGGCACAGCCCCAGCATTTT
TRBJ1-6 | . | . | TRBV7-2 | CASSLEAPLHF | TGTGCCAGCAGCCTAGAGGCACCCCTCCACTTT
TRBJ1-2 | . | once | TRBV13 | CASSSFLRGPNYGYTF | TGTGCCAGCAGCTCTTTCCTTAGGGGCCCTAACTATGGCTACACCTTC
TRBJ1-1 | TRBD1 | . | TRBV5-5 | CASSFFQGGTEAFF | TGTGCCAGCAGCTTCTTTCAGGGGGGGACTGAAGCTTTCTTT
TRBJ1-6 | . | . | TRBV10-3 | CAISESKDSPLHF | TGTGCCATCAGTGAGTCGAAGGATTCACCCCTCCACTTT
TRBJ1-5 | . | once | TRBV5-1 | CASSAEGRSQPQHF | TGCGCCAGCAGCGCCGAGGGCCGTAGTCAGCCCCAGCATTTT
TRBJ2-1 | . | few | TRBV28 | CASRGQGKSEQFF | TGTGCCAGCAGGGGGCAGGGGAAGAGTGAGCAGTTCTTC
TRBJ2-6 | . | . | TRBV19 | CASSISGSGAGANVLTF | TGTGCCAGTAGTATTTCAGGGTCCGGAGCTGGGGCCAACGTCCTGACTTTC
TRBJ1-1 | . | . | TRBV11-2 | CASSLRWGQRNTEAFF | TGTGCCAGCAGCTTAAGATGGGGCCAGAGGAACACTGAAGCTTTCTTT
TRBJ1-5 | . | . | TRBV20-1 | CSASTENQPQHF | TGCAGTGCTAGTACAGAGAATCAGCCCCAGCATTTT
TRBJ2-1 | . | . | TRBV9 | CASSGGGYNEQFF | TGTGCCAGCAGCGGGGGAGGCTACAATGAGCAGTTCTTC
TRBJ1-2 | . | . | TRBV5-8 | CASSSGEGYTF | TGTGCCAGCAGCTCAGGGGAAGGCTACACCTTC
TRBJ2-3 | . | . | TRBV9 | CASRLGPSPKDTQYF | TGTGCCAGCAGACTGGGGCCTTCCCCGAAAGATACGCAGTATTTT